This T cell receptor (beta chain) was identified in a study of radiotherapy plus CTLA-4 blockade in lung cancer. In the study overall: Of the patients, under 20% showed objective responses and around 32% attained disease control.

Focal radiation was given together with CTLA-4 blockade (ipilimumab) to patients with chemo-refractory metastatic non-small-cell lung cancer. On this clone: Its specificity is unknown.

Germline lookup yields CDR1 SGHRS and CDR2 YFSETQ. With V trimmed by 6 bases and J by 2 bases, 17 bases remained unmatched. The CDR3 has 18 residues. Produced via immunoSEQ multiplex PCR; TCRdb's table is partial and in-frame only. Here the sample spans around 120,000 clones, more than 65% being singletons. Points from the study as a whole: Radiotherapy with ipilimumab was followed by blood expansion of tumor-derived clones.

The source was peripheral blood, collected from a patient treated with radiotherapy plus ipilimumab. The chain employs TRBV5-1 and TRBJ2-3; the match to TRBD2 covers 8 bases. The origin of this receptor is a human donor with non-small cell lung cancer who had a partial response to radiotherapy plus ipilimumab. The CDR3 coding sequence is TGCGCCAGCATCCCACTTCCTAGCGGGTACCGAAACACAGATACGCAGTATTTT. It specifies CASIPLPSGYRNTDTQYF.